What follows are 30 T cell receptor beta chains derived from one specimen sequenced in a study of radiation and T cells in renal cell carcinoma. Specified time point: blood 2 weeks post-SBRT. Treatment in this sample: 15 Gy SBRT to primary tumor, nephrectomy 4 weeks later. TCRdb's table, derived via immunoSEQ multiplex PCR, lists solely in-frame clones and lacks some. The profile shows roughly 130,000 clones, more than 75% of them singletons. The sequencing used blood, collected from a patient whose treatment included radiotherapy and nephrectomy. Source of these receptors: a woman aged 65 to 85 with renal cell carcinoma.

V and J are TRBV7-2 and TRBJ2-7, with 7 bases aligning to TRBD1. The germline CDR1 and CDR2 sequences are SGHTA and FQGNSA. The CDR3 covers 16 residues. The ends lost 7 bases at V and 4 bases at J; junction bases unmatched: 16. The CDR3 bases are TGTGCCAGCAACTTCGGACCCGGGACAGTCGGGTACGAGCAGTACTTC. Residues: CASNFGPGTVGYEQYF.

J is TRBJ2-6 and V is TRBV18, with a weak D call TRBD1 (6 bases). The germline CDR1 and CDR2 sequences are KGHSH and LQKENI. The CDR3 totals 17 residues. The V gene lost 3 bases and the J gene lost 1 base, with 13 bases spanning the gap. CDR3 residues: CASSPSDSLSGANVLTF. CDR3 DNA: TGTGCCAGCTCACCCTCGGACAGTCTTTCTGGGGCCAACGTCCTGACTTTC.

The chain combines TRBV27 with TRBJ2-3; D possibly corresponds to TRBD1 (6 bases). The V and J ends lost 6 bases and 6 bases respectively, with 19 bases between them. The CDR3 is made up of 15 amino acids. From germline, CDR1 is MNHEY and CDR2 SMNVEV (reference sequence). CDR3 amino acids: CASSRPGQTKDTQYF. The CDR3 DNA reads TGTGCCAGCAGCCGGCCCGGACAGACCAAGGATACGCAGTATTTT.

The chain couples TRBV5-4 to TRBJ1-3; D not certain. This CDR3 has 13 residues. Germline assignment: CDR1 SGHNT and CDR2 YYREEE (reference sequence). V lost 6 bases to trimming and J lost 4 bases, with 11 bases between them. The CDR3 protein is CASNLAGGNTIYF. CDR3 bases: TGTGCCAGCAACCTAGCGGGGGGAAACACCATATATTTT.

The chain joins TRBV7-2 to TRBJ1-1, with 7 bases aligning to TRBD1. Germline V gene sequence: CDR1 SGHTA, CDR2 FQGNSA. The ends lost 4 bases at V and 4 bases at J; junction bases unmatched: 9. The CDR3 has 15 residues. CDR3 in amino acids: CASSSQGVGSTEAFF. In nucleotides, the CDR3 is TGTGCCAGCAGCTCCCAGGGGGTAGGGAGCACTGAAGCTTTCTTT. The complete variable domain, with remaining parts taken from reference TRBV7-2 and TRBJ1-1, reads GAGVSQSPSNKVTEKGKDVELRCDPISGHTALYWYRQSLGQGLEFLIYFQGNSAPDKSGLPSDRFSAERTGGSVSTLTIQRTQQEDSAVYLCASSSQGVGSTEAFFGQGTRLTVV.

The V gene is TRBV5-1, the J gene TRBJ2-5; 8 bases line up with TRBD1. Germline CDR1 SGHRS, CDR2 YFSETQ. The J segment lost 4 bases and the V segment lost 4 bases, leaving 3 bases of the junction unmatched. This CDR3 spans 13 amino acids. CDR3 in amino acids: CASSGQGGETQYF. The CDR3, as DNA: TGCGCCAGCAGCGGACAGGGCGGAGAGACCCAGTACTTC.

The rearrangement uses TRBV28 and TRBJ2-1; 8 bases align to TRBD2. The CDR3 is 16 residues long. V was pared by 2 bases and J by 4 bases, with 7 bases of the junction left unmatched. CDR1 is MDHEN and CDR2 is SYDVKM in the germline V gene. CDR3 sequence (DNA): TGTGCCAGCAGTTTACTCGGGGGGGGCAGTTACAATGAGCAGTTCTTC. This sequence encodes CASSLLGGGSYNEQFF.

The rearrangement uses TRBV5-1 and TRBJ2-3; no firm D call. Trimming removed 1 base at V and 2 bases at J, with 11 bases between. Germline values: CDR1 SGHRS, CDR2 YFSETQ. The CDR3 extends over 15 amino acids. For the CDR3, the DNA is TGCGCCAGCAGCTTGATGTCAGCGAACACAGATACGCAGTATTTT. Its protein product is CASSLMSANTDTQYF.

This clone was observed a single time. The CDR3 is CASSLRGANYEQYF. The CDR3 DNA sequence: TGTGCCAGCAGCTTAAGGGGGGCGAACTACGAGCAGTACTTC. The gene calls are TRBV7-2 and TRBJ2-7; TRBD1 or TRBD2 may be the D gene (6 bases each). The CDR3 length is 14 residues. Trimming stripped 2 bases from V and 3 bases from J, with 11 bases between. Per germline, CDR1 SGHTA and CDR2 FQGNSA. Full variable domain (outside the CDR3, taken from reference TRBV7-2 and TRBJ2-7): GAGVSQSPSNKVTEKGKDVELRCDPISGHTALYWYRQSLGQGLEFLIYFQGNSAPDKSGLPSDRFSAERTGGSVSTLTIQRTQQEDSAVYLCASSLRGANYEQYFGPGTRLTVT.

The chain employs TRBV2 and TRBJ2-1; 7 bases line up with TRBD2. Losses at the gene ends were 5 bases for V and 0 bases for J; bases not matched to a gene: 4. CDR1 SNHLY and CDR2 FYNNEI come from the germline V gene. There are 15 residues in the CDR3. CDR3 residues: CASSSSGSSYNEQFF. The CDR3 DNA follows: TGTGCCAGCAGTTCTAGCGGAAGCTCCTACAATGAGCAGTTCTTC.

The chain has TRBV5-1 and TRBJ2-6; no clear D gene. The CDR3 extends over 14 amino acids. The germline V gene has CDR1 SGHRS and CDR2 YFSETQ. V was shortened by 4 bases and J by 2 bases, with 7 bases between the two germline ends. The CDR3 loop is CASSRVPGANVLTF. The DNA of the CDR3 is TGCGCCAGCAGCAGGGTCCCTGGGGCCAACGTCCTGACTTTC.

This clone was counted only a few times. The rearrangement uses TRBV29-1 and TRBJ1-2, with 7 bases aligning to TRBD1. Trimming took 5 bases from V and 2 from J; bases not matched to a gene: 5. CDR1 and CDR2 from the germline V gene are SQVTM and ANQGSEA. This CDR3 comprises 13 residues. CDR3 protein: CSVRGGQNYGYTF. CDR3 coding DNA: TGCAGCGTTCGTGGGGGACAGAACTATGGCTACACCTTC.

The chain carries TRBV6-1 and TRBJ2-1, with 7 bases aligning to TRBD2. The length of the CDR3 is 15 residues. V lost 8 bases, J lost 2 bases, and 9 bases stayed unmatched. CDR1 and CDR2 (germline): MNHNS, SASEGT. The CDR3 reads CASLRSGPTYNEQFF. The CDR3 DNA reads as TGTGCCAGCCTCCGTAGCGGGCCCACCTACAATGAGCAGTTCTTC.

The chain is built from TRBV29-1 and TRBJ2-7; D might be TRBD1 (6 bases). This CDR3 spans 17 amino acids. Trimming removed 0 bases at V and 0 bases at J, with 18 bases between. CDR1 is SQVTM and CDR2 is ANQGSEA in the germline V gene. The CDR3 DNA reads TGCAGCGTTGAAGACTGGAAAAAAGGGGGATCCTCCTACGAGCAGTACTTC. This encodes CSVEDWKKGGSSYEQYF.

The chain couples TRBV7-9 to TRBJ2-7; TRBD1 matches 10 bases. The CDR3 consists of 15 residues. V trimming: 4 bases; J trimming: 4 bases; junction bases outside the gene matches: 7. From germline, CDR1 is SEHNR and CDR2 FQNEAQ (reference sequence). The CDR3 DNA follows: TGTGCCAGCAGCTCCCACCGGGACAGGGGTTACGAGCAGTACTTC. Amino acids: CASSSHRDRGYEQYF.

J is TRBJ2-2 and V is TRBV7-9, with D possibly being TRBD1 (6 bases). The CDR3 length is 15 residues. Germline values: CDR1 SEHNR, CDR2 FQNEAQ (reference sequence). Deletions cut 6 bases from V and 4 bases from J, with 15 bases between. CDR3 amino acids: CASRNQGSGTGELFF. The CDR3 DNA reads TGTGCCAGCAGGAATCAGGGGTCGGGCACCGGGGAGCTGTTTTTT.

The rearrangement links TRBV27 to TRBJ1-5, with D possibly matching TRBD1 (6 bases). From germline, CDR1 is MNHEY and CDR2 SMNVEV (reference sequence). CDR3 length: 15 amino acids. Trimming cost V 6 bases and J 3 bases, with 15 bases left between them. CDR3 coding DNA: TGTGCCAGCAGCCACAGGGTAGGAGCCAATCAGCCCCAGCATTTT. It translates to CASSHRVGANQPQHF.

This chain connects TRBV25-1 to TRBJ1-5, with 7 bases that match TRBD1. The length of the CDR3 is 14 residues. V trimming: 4 bases; J trimming: 2 bases; junction bases outside the gene matches: 2. CDR1 is MGHDK, CDR2 SYGVNS, per germline. The DNA of the CDR3 is TGTGCCAGCAGTGGCAGGGGGGGCAATCAGCCCCAGCATTTT. It is translated as CASSGRGGNQPQHF.

This clone is a singleton in its sample. The CDR3 loop reads CASSLATFPFPGIQYF. DNA for the CDR3: TGTGCCAGCAGCTTGGCTACGTTCCCCTTCCCGGGCATTCAGTACTTC. The chain uses TRBV5-6 and TRBJ2-4; D is undetermined. CDR3 size: 16 residues. The germline V and J ends were trimmed by 0 bases and 9 bases, with 19 bases remaining between them. Per germline, CDR1 SGHDT and CDR2 YYEEEE.

This rearrangement joins TRBV6-5 to TRBJ2-7, with TRBD2 matching 7 bases. V dropped 6 bases and J dropped 5; count of bases not matched to a gene: 7. CDR1 MNHEY and CDR2 SVGAGI come from the germline V gene. The CDR3 runs 13 residues. CDR3 sequence: CASSGGIGNEQYF. The CDR3 DNA reads TGTGCCAGCAGCGGGGGGATCGGAAACGAGCAGTACTTC.

The V and J genes are TRBV2 and TRBJ2-5; no clear D gene. Trimming shortened V by 4 bases and J by 0 bases, and 12 bases separated the two germline ends. This CDR3 has 15 amino acids. CDR1 SNHLY and CDR2 FYNNEI come from the germline V gene. CDR3 nucleotide sequence: TGTGCCAGCAGTGGAGACTGGCAGTACCAAGAGACCCAGTACTTC. It codes for CASSGDWQYQETQYF.

The V gene is TRBV9, the J gene TRBJ1-2; TRBD1 agrees at 7 bases. V dropped 0 bases and J dropped 7; count of bases not matched to a gene: 15. The germline V gene encodes CDR1 SGDLS and CDR2 YYNGEE. CDR3 length: 17 residues. Here the CDR3 DNA reads TGTGCCAGCAGCGTAGAGTTAGGCGGCAGGGGGTCGGGTGGCTACACCTTC. This translates into CASSVELGGRGSGGYTF.

This chain uses TRBV9 with TRBJ1-2; D unclear. The ends were cut back, 0 bases at V and 8 bases at J, with 17 bases in the middle. The CDR3 is made up of 15 amino acids. The germline V gene encodes CDR1 SGDLS and CDR2 YYNGEE. DNA for the CDR3: TGTGCCAGCAGCGTAGCTAGTCAGCTTAACGGGGGCTACACCTTC. Translation gives CASSVASQLNGGYTF.

The rearrangement uses TRBV6-5 and TRBJ1-1; 8 nucleotides match TRBD1. From germline, CDR1 is MNHEY and CDR2 SVGAGI. This CDR3 has 15 amino acids. The J segment lost 1 base and the V segment lost 6 bases, leaving 7 bases of the junction unmatched. The CDR3 nucleotides are TGTGCCAGCAGCCAGACAGGGGTGGCGAACACTGAAGCTTTCTTT. It codes for CASSQTGVANTEAFF.

The sample holds a few counts of this clone. The chain joins TRBV9 to TRBJ2-1, with D hard to call. Trimming stripped 4 bases from V and 2 bases from J, with 4 bases between. The CDR3 loop spans 12 amino acids. Germline CDR1 and CDR2: SGDLS and YYNGEE. The CDR3 DNA is TGTGCCAGCAGCATCCCCTACAATGAGCAGTTCTTC. It specifies CASSIPYNEQFF.

The rearrangement links TRBV6-4 to TRBJ1-4; 10 nucleotides align to TRBD1. V gave up 6 bases and J gave up 0 bases; unmatched junction bases: 10. The germline gives CDR1 MRHNA, CDR2 SNTAGT. The CDR3 is 18 residues long. CDR3 loop: CASSSTGGASPTNEKLFF. The CDR3 nucleotides are TGTGCCAGCAGCTCGACAGGGGGCGCAAGTCCAACTAATGAAAAACTGTTTTTT.

The genes are TRBV6-5 and TRBJ2-3; TRBD1 aligns across 7 bases. The CDR3 has 12 residues. Germline CDR1 reads MNHEY; CDR2 reads SVGAGI. V lost 5 bases and J lost 6; bases outside the gene matches: 2. CDR3 region: CASSLQGDTQYF. For the CDR3, the DNA is TGTGCCAGCAGTCTACAGGGGGATACGCAGTATTTT.

In this sample, this clone turned up once. This chain connects TRBV7-9 to TRBJ2-5, with D unclear. The CDR3 consists of 11 residues. Trimming cost V 5 bases and J 5 bases, with 6 bases left between them. The germline V gene encodes CDR1 SEHNR and CDR2 FQNEAQ (reference sequence). In DNA form, the CDR3 reads TGTGCCAGCAGCCTGGCCGAGACCCAGTACTTC. This sequence encodes CASSLAETQYF.

The table lists this clone with a few counts. The chain employs TRBV7-3 and TRBJ1-2; maybe TRBD1 (5 bases). Trimming shortened V by 1 base and J by 5 bases, and 14 bases separated the two germline ends. The CDR3 covers 15 residues. Germline lookup yields CDR1 SGHTA and CDR2 FQGTGA. CDR3: CASSLIRGFRYGYTF. The CDR3 nucleotides read TGTGCCAGCAGCTTAATCCGGGGCTTTCGGTATGGCTACACCTTC.

The CDR3 protein is CASSLGATSSYEQYF. The CDR3 nucleotides read TGTGCCAGCAGCTTAGGGGCCACGAGCTCCTACGAGCAGTACTTC. The rearrangement joins TRBV7-2 to TRBJ2-7; D call uncertain. The V end lost 1 base, the J end lost 0 bases, and 10 bases lay between the germline ends. CDR3 length: 15 residues. CDR1 and CDR2 from the germline V gene are SGHTA and FQGNSA.